Reported below is one TCR beta chain. What it binds is not known. The data belong to a study of beta chain features in type 1 diabetes. Study-level results: Individuals with type 1 diabetes displayed fewer insertions and more deletions at VDJ junctions. The cDNA sequencing approach could over-represent high-TCR-expressing cells.

The CDR3 is made up of 16 amino acids. Germline CDR1 SGHTA, CDR2 FQGNSA. J was trimmed by 4 bases and V by 5 bases; bases with no gene match: 10. As every portion of the isolated RNA was reverse transcribed, the sequencing read expressed TCRB transcripts. TCRdb keeps only in-frame clones here, not all; method: immunoSEQ multiplex PCR. This table holds about half a million clones, 30% found once. The sequence was obtained from a young man in good health. The chain joins TRBV7-2 to TRBJ2-2; 7 bases line up with TRBD2. Sample: naive CD4+ T cells from blood. CDR3 bases: TGTGCCAGCAGCCTCTCCGGCGGGAGTCGCACCGGGGAGCTGTTTTTT. Encoded protein: CASSLSGGSRTGELFF. Filled out from reference TRBV7-2 and TRBJ2-2, the complete variable domain reads GAGVSQSPSNKVTEKGKDVELRCDPISGHTALYWYRQSLGQGLEFLIYFQGNSAPDKSGLPSDRFSAERTGGSVSTLTIQRTQQEDSAVYLCASSLSGGSRTGELFFGEGSRLTVL.